This is a list of T cell receptor beta chains from one sample in a study of blood T cell repertoires in COVID-19. Using immunoSEQ multiplex PCR, the repertoire was profiled, and TCRdb retains in-frame clones only, with some absent. The sample holds roughly 150,000 clones; around 80% are singletons and the top ten take around 17%. Sequenced material: PBMCs or T cells enriched from blood (not recorded which). Receptor source: a woman in her 70s in a cohort exposed to, infected with or recovered from COVID-19 (not recorded which). CDR3s leave out the opening cysteine and the closing phenylalanine or tryptophan.

j_call v_call cdr3_aa
TRBJ1-1 TRBV11-3 ASSVGTGRAF
TRBJ2-1 TRBV9 ASSDKTGGGGPYNEQF
TRBJ2-7 TRBV3-1/TRBV3-2 ASSRGPLPGYEQY
TRBJ2-7 TRBV13 ASSPWAGVRSEQY
TRBJ2-1 TRBV6-6 ASRDRDRGHLEQF
TRBJ1-6 TRBV19 ASSILGGLGSPLH
TRBJ2-1 TRBV27 ASSFEFSYNEQF
TRBJ1-1 TRBV7-8 ASSLGGGRFLNTEAF
TRBJ2-7 TRBV7-9 ASSKGLAGGPQPSYEQY
TRBJ2-3 TRBV5-4 ASSFGLAGDDTQY
TRBJ2-2 TRBV5-5 ASSSTSGASTGELF
TRBJ1-2 TRBV15 ATQAPAGQNSNYGYT
TRBJ2-7 TRBV28 ASSYPGSVPTDYEQY
TRBJ2-1 TRBV5-1 ASSSGLEIGEQF
TRBJ1-6 TRBV6-6 ASNDPGTGNSPLH
TRBJ2-2 TRBV28 ASRRRGSNTGELF
TRBJ1-3 TRBV28 ASSASDRGGNTIY
TRBJ2-7 TRBV28 ASSTPSGAPSYEQY
TRBJ2-7 TRBV24-1 ATSETGLANEQY
TRBJ2-7 TRBV28 ASSLFRGSLTYEQY